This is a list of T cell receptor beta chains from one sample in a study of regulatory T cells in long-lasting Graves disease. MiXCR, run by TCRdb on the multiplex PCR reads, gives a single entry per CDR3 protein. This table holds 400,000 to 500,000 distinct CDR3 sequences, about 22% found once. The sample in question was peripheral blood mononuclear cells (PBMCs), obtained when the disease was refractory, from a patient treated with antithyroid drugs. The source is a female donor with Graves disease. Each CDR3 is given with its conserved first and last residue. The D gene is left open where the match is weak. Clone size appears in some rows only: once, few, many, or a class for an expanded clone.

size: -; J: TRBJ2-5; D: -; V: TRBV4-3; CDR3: CASSQQGGVRETQYF; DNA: TGCGCCAGCAGCCAGCAGGGGGGGGTACGGGAGACCCAGTACTTC
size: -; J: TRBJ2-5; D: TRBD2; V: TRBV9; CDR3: CASSGATSGRFEETQYF; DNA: TGTGCCAGCAGCGGGGCTACTAGCGGGAGGTTTGAAGAGACCCAGTACTTC
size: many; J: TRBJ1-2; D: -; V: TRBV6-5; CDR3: CASSSPGRNGYTF; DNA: TGTGCCAGCAGTTCCCCAGGGCGGAACGGCTACACCTTC
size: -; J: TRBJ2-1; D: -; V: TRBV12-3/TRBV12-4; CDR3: CASSLDGQIYNEQFF; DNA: TGTGCCAGCAGTTTAGATGGACAGATCTACAATGAGCAGTTCTTC
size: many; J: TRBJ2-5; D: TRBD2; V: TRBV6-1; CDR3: CASTDAGLAYQETQYF; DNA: TGTGCCAGCACCGACGCGGGACTAGCGTACCAAGAGACCCAGTACTTC
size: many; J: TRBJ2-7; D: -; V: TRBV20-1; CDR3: CSARLMEQYF; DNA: TGCAGTGCTAGACTAATGGAGCAGTACTTC
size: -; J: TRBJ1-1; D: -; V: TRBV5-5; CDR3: CASSLGHGNTEAFF; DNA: TGTGCCAGCAGCTTAGGGCACGGTAACACTGAAGCTTTCTTT
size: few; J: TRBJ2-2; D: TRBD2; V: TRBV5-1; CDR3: CASSGAVDLAGGTGELFF; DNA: TGCGCCAGCAGCGGTGCCGTTGACTTAGCGGGAGGCACCGGGGAGCTGTTTTTT
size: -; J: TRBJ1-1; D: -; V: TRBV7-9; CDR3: CASSFPNWGSEAFF; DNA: TGTGCCAGCAGCTTCCCCAACTGGGGCTCTGAAGCTTTCTTT
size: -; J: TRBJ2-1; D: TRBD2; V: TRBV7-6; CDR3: CASSHSGRGNNEQFF; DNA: TGTGCCAGCAGCCATAGCGGGAGGGGGAACAATGAGCAGTTCTTC
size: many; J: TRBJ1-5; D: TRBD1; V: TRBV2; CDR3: CASRKGQVDQPQHF; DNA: TGTGCCAGCAGAAAAGGACAGGTTGATCAGCCCCAGCATTTT
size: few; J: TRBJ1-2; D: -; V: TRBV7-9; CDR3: CASSLGAFPARDGYTF; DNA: TGTGCCAGCAGCTTAGGAGCTTTTCCAGCCCGTGATGGCTACACCTTC
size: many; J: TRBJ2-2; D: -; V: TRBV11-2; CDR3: CASTRVQGNTGELFF; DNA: TGTGCCAGCACCAGGGTACAGGGCAACACCGGGGAGCTGTTTTTT
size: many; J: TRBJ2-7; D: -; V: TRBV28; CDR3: CASSLSPGTGPLGQYF; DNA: TGTGCCAGCAGTTTATCTCCCGGGACGGGTCCTTTGGGGCAGTACTTC
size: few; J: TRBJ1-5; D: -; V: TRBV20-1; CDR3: CSASSQDYSNQPQHF; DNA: TGCAGTGCTAGTAGCCAGGACTATAGCAATCAGCCCCAGCATTTT
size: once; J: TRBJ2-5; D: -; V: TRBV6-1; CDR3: CASTPGRGGRETQYF; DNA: TGTGCCAGCACCCCGGGCAGGGGAGGTCGAGAGACCCAGTACTTC
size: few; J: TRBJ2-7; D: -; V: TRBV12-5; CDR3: CASGLVIPRWDEGTSINYEQYF; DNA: TGTGCTAGTGGTTTGGTAATCCCGCGGTGGGACGAGGGGACCTCCATAAACTACGAGCAGTACTTC
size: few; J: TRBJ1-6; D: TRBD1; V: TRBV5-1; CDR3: CASSWTRTGASPLHF; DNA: TGCGCCAGCAGCTGGACCCGGACAGGAGCTTCACCCCTCCACTTT
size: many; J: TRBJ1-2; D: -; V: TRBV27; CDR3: CASRRGRVNYGYTF; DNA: TGTGCCAGCAGAAGAGGGCGCGTCAACTATGGCTACACCTTC
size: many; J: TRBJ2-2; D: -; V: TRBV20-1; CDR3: CSARARGPGELFF; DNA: TGCAGTGCTAGAGCCCGAGGGCCCGGGGAGCTGTTTTTT
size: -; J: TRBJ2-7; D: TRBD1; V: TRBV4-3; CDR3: CASSQGPGGADEQYF; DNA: TGCGCCAGCAGCCAAGGACCAGGGGGCGCCGACGAGCAGTACTTC
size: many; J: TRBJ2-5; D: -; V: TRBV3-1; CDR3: CASSRLALSQETQYF; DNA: TGTGCCAGCAGCCGCCTCGCCCTTAGCCAAGAGACCCAGTACTTC
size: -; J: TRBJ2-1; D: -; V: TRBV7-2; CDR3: CASSLDEGTYNEQFF; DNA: TGTGCCAGCAGCTTAGATGAGGGAACCTACAATGAGCAGTTCTTC
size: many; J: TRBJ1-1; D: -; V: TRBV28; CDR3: CASSFRGRAFF; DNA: TGTGCCAGCAGTTTTCGGGGACGAGCTTTCTTT
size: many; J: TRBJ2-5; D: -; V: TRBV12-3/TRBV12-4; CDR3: CASSRPQGLQETQYF; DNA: TGTGCCAGCAGTCGCCCACAGGGTTTACAAGAGACCCAGTACTTC
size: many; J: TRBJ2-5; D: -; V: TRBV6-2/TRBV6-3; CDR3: CASDDPGIKTQYF; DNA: TGTGCCAGCGACGACCCAGGGATCAAGACCCAGTACTTC
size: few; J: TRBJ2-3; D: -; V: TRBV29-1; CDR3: CSVETPLYADTQYF; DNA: TGCAGCGTTGAGACCCCGCTTTATGCAGATACGCAGTATTTT
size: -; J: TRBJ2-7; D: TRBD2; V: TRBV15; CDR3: CASSPGAGGSSGEQYF; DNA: TGTGCCAGCTCACCAGGGGCGGGAGGGTCCAGTGGCGAGCAGTACTTC
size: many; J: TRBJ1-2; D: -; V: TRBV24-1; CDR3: CATSDSTNYGYTF; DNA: TGTGCCACCAGTGACTCGACTAACTATGGCTACACCTTC
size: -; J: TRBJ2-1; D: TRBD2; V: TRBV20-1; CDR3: CSARGLAGRYNEQFF; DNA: TGCAGTGCTAGAGGGCTAGCGGGTCGCTACAATGAGCAGTTCTTC
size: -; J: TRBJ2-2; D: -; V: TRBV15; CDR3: CATSPRRSTGELFF; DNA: TGTGCCACCAGCCCCAGAAGAAGCACCGGGGAGCTGTTTTTT
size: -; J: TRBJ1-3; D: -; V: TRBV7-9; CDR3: CASCPLAGGYSGNTIYF; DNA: TGTGCCAGCTGCCCGCTAGCGGGGGGCTACTCTGGAAACACCATATATTTT
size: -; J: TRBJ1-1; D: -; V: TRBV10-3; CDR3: CAITTSRGATGGNTEAFF; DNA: TGTGCCATCACCACGTCCCGGGGCGCGACTGGGGGGAACACTGAAGCTTTCTTT
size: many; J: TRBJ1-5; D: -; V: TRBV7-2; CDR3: CASSLGRGVDQPQHF; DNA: TGTGCCAGCAGCTTAGGTCGGGGGGTGGATCAGCCCCAGCATTTT
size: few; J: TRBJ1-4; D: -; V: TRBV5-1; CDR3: CASSREALTNEKLFF; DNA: TGCGCCAGCAGCAGGGAGGCGCTTACTAATGAAAAACTGTTTTTT
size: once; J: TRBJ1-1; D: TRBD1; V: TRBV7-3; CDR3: CASSLTGGSPHTEAFF; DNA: TGTGCCAGCAGCTTAACAGGGGGCTCCCCCCACACTGAAGCTTTCTTT
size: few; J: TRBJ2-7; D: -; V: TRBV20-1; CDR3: CSARDLRTETYEQYF; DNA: TGCAGTGCTAGAGATCTTAGGACTGAGACCTACGAGCAGTACTTC
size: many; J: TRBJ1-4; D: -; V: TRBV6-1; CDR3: CASRKHAEVEKLFF; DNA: TGTGCCAGCAGAAAACATGCCGAAGTGGAAAAACTGTTTTTT
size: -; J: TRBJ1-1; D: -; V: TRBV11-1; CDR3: CASSRVNTEAFF; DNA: TGTGCCAGCAGCCGAGTAAACACTGAAGCTTTCTTT
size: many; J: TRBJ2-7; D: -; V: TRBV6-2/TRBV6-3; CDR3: CASSYSYRLEVYEQYF; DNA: TGTGCCAGCAGTTACTCATACAGACTCGAAGTTTACGAGCAGTACTTC
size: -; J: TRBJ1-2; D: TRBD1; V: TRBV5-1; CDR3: CASSPDLGTGSDYGYTF; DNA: TGCGCCAGCAGCCCGGACCTGGGGACAGGGAGCGACTATGGCTACACCTTC
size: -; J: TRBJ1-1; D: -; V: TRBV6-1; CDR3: CASSPRTFGAFF; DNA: TGTGCCAGCAGTCCCCGGACATTTGGAGCTTTCTTT
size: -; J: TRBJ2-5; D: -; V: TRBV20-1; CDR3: CSARDVAGDRGETQYF; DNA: TGCAGTGCTAGAGATGTAGCAGGGGATAGGGGAGAGACCCAGTACTTC
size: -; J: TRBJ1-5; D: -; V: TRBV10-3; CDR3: CAISDQGDEQPQHF; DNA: TGTGCCATCAGTGACCAAGGGGACGAGCAGCCCCAGCATTTT
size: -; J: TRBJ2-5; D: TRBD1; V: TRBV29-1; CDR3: CSVERVGQAGETQYF; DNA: TGCAGCGTGGAAAGGGTGGGACAGGCGGGCGAGACCCAGTACTTC
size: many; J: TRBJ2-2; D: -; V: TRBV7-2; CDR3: CASSLYRNTGELFF; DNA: TGTGCCAGCAGCTTATACAGGAACACCGGGGAGCTGTTTTTT
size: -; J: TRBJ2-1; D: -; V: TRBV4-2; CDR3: CASRLQLEGSYNEQFF; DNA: TGTGCCAGCAGACTACAACTGGAGGGCTCCTACAATGAGCAGTTCTTC
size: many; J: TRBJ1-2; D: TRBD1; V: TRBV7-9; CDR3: CASSSGQGYGGYTF; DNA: TGTGCCAGCAGCTCCGGACAGGGGTATGGGGGCTACACCTTC
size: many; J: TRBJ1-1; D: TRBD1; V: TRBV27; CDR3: CASNPDRRNTEAFF; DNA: TGTGCCAGCAATCCGGACAGGCGGAACACTGAAGCTTTCTTT
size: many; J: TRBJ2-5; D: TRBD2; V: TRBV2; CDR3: CASPLGLAGFETQYF; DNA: TGTGCCAGCCCACTCGGACTAGCGGGGTTTGAGACCCAGTACTTC
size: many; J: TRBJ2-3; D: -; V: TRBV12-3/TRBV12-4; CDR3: CASSLGQEDTQYF; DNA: TGTGCCAGCAGTTTGGGACAAGAGGATACGCAGTATTTT
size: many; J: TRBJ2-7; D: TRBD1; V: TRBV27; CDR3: CASSSPDRVSYEQYF; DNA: TGTGCCAGCAGTTCCCCAGACAGGGTATCCTACGAGCAGTACTTC
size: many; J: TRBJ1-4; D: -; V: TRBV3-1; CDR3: CASSQGGTNEKLFF; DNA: TGTGCCAGCAGCCAGGGAGGAACTAATGAAAAACTGTTTTTT
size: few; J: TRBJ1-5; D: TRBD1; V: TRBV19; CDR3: CASSPGQTSNQPQHF; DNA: TGTGCCAGTAGTCCGGGACAGACTAGCAATCAGCCCCAGCATTTT
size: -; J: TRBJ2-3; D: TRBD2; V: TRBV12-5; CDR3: CAVSGSRSDTQYF; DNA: TGTGCTGTTAGCGGGAGTCGGTCAGATACGCAGTATTTT
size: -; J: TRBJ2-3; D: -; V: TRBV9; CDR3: CASTHRAGDTQYF; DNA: TGTGCCAGCACCCACCGGGCCGGAGATACGCAGTATTTT
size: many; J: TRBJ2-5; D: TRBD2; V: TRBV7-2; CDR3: CASSAQGLAGGETQYF; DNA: TGTGCCAGCAGCGCCCAGGGGCTAGCGGGGGGAGAGACCCAGTACTTC